Presented here are 12 T cell receptor beta chains from one specimen sequenced in a study of blood T cell repertoires in COVID-19. The assay was immunoSEQ multiplex PCR, and TCRdb's table has in-frame clones only and misses some. The profile covers about 260,000 clones, with more than 75% appearing a single time and around 5% taken by the ten largest. Sequences were obtained from peripheral blood. All receptors derive from a woman between 55 and 75 years old with COVID-19, enrolled during active disease.

This chain connects TRBV11-3 to TRBJ2-7, with D possibly TRBD2 on 6 matching bases. V lost 5 bases and J 7 bases, leaving 18 bases between the germline ends. CDR1 SGHNT and CDR2 YENEEA come from the germline V gene. The CDR3 loop spans 14 amino acids. CDR3: CASSQSRGLTEQYF. CDR3 bases: TGTGCCAGCAGCCAATCTAGGGGACTTACGGAGCAGTACTTC.

J is TRBJ1-1 and V is TRBV12-3 or TRBV12-4; D is perhaps TRBD1 (6 bases). The CDR3 is 13 residues long. V gave up 6 bases and J gave up 3 bases, with 11 bases separating them. CDR3 bases: TGTGCCAGCAGCTCCAAGGGGGACACTGAAGCTTTCTTT. It translates to CASSSKGDTEAFF.

There are a few counts of this clone. The rearrangement uses TRBV28 and TRBJ2-7; 7 bases agree with TRBD1. The germline CDR1 and CDR2 sequences are MDHEN and SYDVKM. The CDR3 consists of 13 residues. V shed 7 bases, J shed 2 bases, and the junction held 5 bases outside the gene matches. CDR3 loop: CASTPGQAYEQYF. The CDR3 DNA reads as TGTGCCAGCACCCCTGGACAGGCCTACGAGCAGTACTTC.

The chain is built from TRBV6-6 and TRBJ2-7, with TRBD1 identical over 9 bases. CDR3 length equals 16 residues. CDR1 MNHNY and CDR2 SVGAGI come from the germline V gene (reference sequence). Trimming took 2 bases from V and 3 from J; bases not matched to a gene: 8. For the CDR3, the DNA is TGTGCCAGCAGTTACGAGGGACAGGGTGGGTACTACGAGCAGTACTTC. It specifies CASSYEGQGGYYEQYF.

The chain uses TRBV29-1 and TRBJ2-1; the match to TRBD2 covers 9 bases. CDR3 length: 14 amino acids. Germline lookup yields CDR1 SQVTM and CDR2 ANQGSEA. Trimming removed 3 bases from V and 10 bases from J; junction bases left unmatched: 10. The CDR3 DNA reads TGCAGCGTTGAGAAGGGCGGGAGGGCATCAGAGCAGTTCTTC. Amino acids: CSVEKGGRASEQFF.

This chain connects TRBV4-3 to TRBJ1-4; 7 nucleotides match TRBD1. The germline CDR1 and CDR2 sequences are LGHNA and YSLEER. After removal of 5 bases from V and 4 bases from J, the junction contained 7 bases not matched to a gene. This CDR3 has 15 residues. This chain's CDR3 is CASSARRGLNEKLFF. As DNA, the CDR3 is TGCGCCAGCAGCGCAAGGAGGGGGCTTAATGAAAAACTGTTTTTT.

This chain uses TRBV10-3 with TRBJ1-2; 10 positions agree with TRBD1. The V segment lost 3 bases and the J segment 1 base; nucleotides outside the gene matches: 8. Germline CDR1 is ENHRY and CDR2 is SYGVKD. The CDR3 runs to 17 residues. CDR3 in amino acids: CAISDLTGTGVNYGYTF. The CDR3 DNA follows: TGTGCCATCAGTGATTTAACCGGGACAGGGGTTAACTATGGCTACACCTTC.

This chain connects TRBV24-1 to TRBJ2-5; TRBD1 agrees at 7 bases. The CDR3 length is 16 residues. V lost 4 bases, J lost 2 bases, and 9 bases stayed unmatched. CDR1 is KGHDR and CDR2 is SFDVKD in the germline V gene. The CDR3 here is CATSEPRQGGQETQYF. In DNA form, the CDR3 reads TGTGCCACCAGTGAGCCAAGACAGGGCGGGCAAGAGACCCAGTACTTC.

This clone was detected only a few times. The genes are TRBV7-9 and TRBJ2-1; 11 bases fit TRBD2. The CDR3 length is 18 residues. Germline lookup yields CDR1 SEHNR and CDR2 FQNEAQ (reference sequence). Trimming removed 2 bases from V and 3 bases from J; junction bases left unmatched: 9. The CDR3 nucleotides read TGTGCCAGCAGCTTAAAACTCAGACTAGCGGGGAGCTACAATGAGCAGTTCTTC. It translates to CASSLKLRLAGSYNEQFF.

This sequence joins TRBV14 and TRBJ2-7, with 9 bases matching TRBD2. This CDR3 has 14 amino acids. V shed 4 bases, J shed 4 bases, and the junction held 5 bases outside the gene matches. Per germline, CDR1 SGHDN and CDR2 FVKESK. The CDR3 protein is CASSLGGRVYEQYF. The CDR3 region has the DNA TGTGCCAGCAGCCTAGGCGGGAGGGTGTACGAGCAGTACTTC.

The V call is TRBV27, the J call TRBJ1-1, with D tentatively TRBD1 (5 bases). This CDR3 is 14 amino acids long. Germline V gene lookup returns CDR1 MNHEY and CDR2 SMNVEV (reference sequence). Trimming pared 3 bases from V and 1 base from J, leaving 9 bases between. CDR3 DNA sequence: TGTGCCAGCAGTTTCTGGGGCGAGAACACTGAAGCTTTCTTT. This sequence encodes CASSFWGENTEAFF.

This clone was detected only a few times. This chain connects TRBV7-9 to TRBJ2-5; 12 bases line up with TRBD1. CDR1 SEHNR and CDR2 FQNEAQ come from the germline V gene (reference sequence). Germline trimming cut 5 bases from V and 3 bases from J; bases unmatched to any gene: 4. The CDR3 runs 15 residues. The CDR3 bases are TGTGCCAGCAGCCGGGACAGGGGGCGGGAAGAGACCCAGTACTTC. It encodes CASSRDRGREETQYF.